This T cell receptor beta chain was found in a study of T cell responses to AZD1222 COVID-19 vaccine. From germline, CDR1 is SGHTA and CDR2 FQGNSA. V shed 6 bases and J shed 1 base, with 15 bases lying between them. CDR3 length: 15 residues. Measured with immunoSEQ multiplex PCR; TCRdb has only the in-frame clones, and not every one. The table shows some 150,000 clones, with roughly 88% occurring only once. The J gene is TRBJ2-5, the V gene TRBV7-2, with unresolved D. This clonotype originated in an adult in good health. The starting material was peripheral blood, obtained on day 0 of AZD1222 vaccination. CDR3 DNA: TGTGCCAGCAGGGCGACGTGGGGTAGCCAAGAGACCCAGTACTTC. It yields the protein CASRATWGSQETQYF. Drawing the rest from reference TRBV7-2 and TRBJ2-5, the complete variable domain is GAGVSQSPSNKVTEKGKDVELRCDPISGHTALYWYRQSLGQGLEFLIYFQGNSAPDKSGLPSDRFSAERTGGSVSTLTIQRTQQEDSAVYLCASRATWGSQETQYFGPGTRLLVL.